This TCR beta chain came from a study of T cells in Graves' hyperthyroidism and ophthalmopathy. Study context: Any treatment followed the collection of peripheral blood at initial diagnosis. Study-wide points: Ophthalmopathy stood apart from stable hyperthyroidism in a 13 V-J model.

Amplification yielded TCR beta CDR3 regions, with RNA transcripts as the source. A set of HTBI primers served as the primers for a first-round RT-PCR of the TCR CDR3. TCRdb ran MiXCR on the multiplex PCR reads and lists one entry per CDR3 protein. The table lists just under 750,000 distinct CDR3 sequences, just over 35% of them singletons. This clonotype was recorded a few times. Its antigen is undetermined. Diagnoses were established using clinical symptoms, serum thyroxine and TRAb, thyroid ultrasound and orbital computed tomography. Germline CDR1 SQVTM, CDR2 ANQGSEA. The J segment lost 0 bases and the V segment lost 6 bases, leaving 2 bases of the junction unmatched. There are 13 residues in the CDR3.

This sequence joins TRBV29-1 and TRBJ2-1; 7 nucleotides match TRBD1. The sequencing input was blood. The receptor was isolated from a woman aged 40 to 50 with Graves' hyperthyroidism. This CDR3 reads CSVGDSSYNEQFF. The CDR3 DNA is TGCAGCGTGGGGGACAGCTCCTACAATGAGCAGTTCTTC.